This is a list of T cell receptor beta chains from one sample in a study of T cell responses to AZD1222 COVID-19 vaccine. Clones were read by immunoSEQ multiplex PCR, and TCRdb kept only the in-frame ones, dropping some. This sample has 85,000 to 110,000 clones, with 80% to 90% found just once. This specimen consisted of peripheral blood, obtained on day 0 of AZD1222 vaccination. The receptors were sampled from an adult in good health. Both conserved end residues are part of each CDR3. A D gene is named only where the DNA matches it firmly. Size tells how often a clone was seen (once, few, many) or the class of an expanded clone, and some rows leave it out.

V,J,size,D,CDR3,DNA
TRBV7-2,TRBJ1-2,.,.,CASSSGVNYGYTF,TGTGCCAGCAGTTCCGGGGTTAACTATGGCTACACCTTC
TRBV18,TRBJ2-2,.,TRBD2,CASSPWASGNTGELFF,TGTGCCAGCTCACCATGGGCTAGCGGGAACACCGGGGAGCTGTTTTTT
TRBV6-2/TRBV6-3,TRBJ1-1,.,.,CASSYSTTGTEAFF,TGTGCCAGCAGTTACTCCACCACCGGGACAGAAGCTTTCTTT
TRBV7-8,TRBJ1-6,.,.,CASSFAQGRANSPLHF,TGTGCCAGCAGCTTCGCGCAGGGACGCGCTAATTCACCCCTCCACTTT
TRBV6-2/TRBV6-3,TRBJ2-5,.,TRBD1,CASSYKGGRETQYF,TGTGCCAGCAGTTACAAAGGGGGCCGGGAGACCCAGTACTTC
TRBV6-5,TRBJ1-2,.,TRBD1,CASSYTRQGHGYTF,TGTGCCAGCAGTTACACCAGACAGGGTCATGGCTACACCTTC
TRBV7-6,TRBJ2-1,.,TRBD2,CASSQRESVYNEQFF,TGTGCCAGCAGCCAGCGGGAGTCTGTCTACAATGAGCAGTTCTTC
TRBV28,TRBJ2-5,.,.,CASSLWGETQYF,TGTGCCAGCAGTTTATGGGGCGAGACCCAGTACTTC
TRBV15,TRBJ1-6,.,.,CATSRERNNSPLHF,TGTGCCACCAGCAGAGAACGGAATAATTCACCCCTCCACTTT
TRBV10-3,TRBJ2-3,.,.,CAIGPQKDTQYF,TGTGCCATCGGGCCCCAGAAAGATACGCAGTATTTT
TRBV6-5,TRBJ1-1,few,.,CASESGNTEAFF,TGTGCCAGCGAATCCGGGAATACTGAAGCTTTCTTT